These T cell receptor beta chains were read from a single sample in a study of T cells after yellow fever vaccination. TCRdb ran MiXCR on the 5' RACE reads and lists one entry per CDR3 protein. The sample holds around 530,000 distinct CDR3 sequences; about a sixth are singletons and the top ten take around 16%. This sample comprised PBMCs, obtained about 5 days after the first yellow fever vaccination. These receptor sequences come from a man aged 18 to 30 who received the YFV17D yellow fever vaccine. CDR3s include the opening cysteine and the closing phenylalanine or tryptophan. A D gene is named only where the DNA matches it firmly. Clone size is not always given. Where it is, it says once, few, many or a class for expanded clones.

CASSRVRARAETYEQYF,TGTGCCAGCAGCCGCGTCAGAGCCAGGGCAGAAACCTACGAGCAGTACTTC,TRBJ2-7,few,NA,TRBV6-2/TRBV6-3
CASSLVLRDTQYF,TGTGCCAGCAGCTTGGTCTTAAGGGATACGCAGTATTTT,TRBJ2-3,many,NA,TRBV7-2
CASSSKNRALGYTF,TGTGCCAGCAGCTCTAAGAACAGGGCTCTTGGCTACACCTTC,TRBJ1-2,NA,NA,TRBV7-2
CASDVVSGRDNEQFF,TGTGCTAGTGACGTAGTTAGCGGGCGAGACAATGAGCAGTTCTTC,TRBJ2-1,NA,TRBD2,TRBV12-5
CASSSGLAGGLSVAEQFF,TGTGCCAGCAGCTCGGGACTAGCGGGGGGGCTTTCGGTCGCTGAGCAGTTCTTC,TRBJ2-1,NA,TRBD2,TRBV11-2
CASRGQNVAAYEQYF,TGTGCCAGCAGGGGCCAAAACGTAGCGGCATACGAGCAGTACTTC,TRBJ2-7,NA,NA,TRBV2
CASSSGQAISAGELFF,TGTGCCAGCAGCTCAGGACAGGCGATAAGCGCCGGGGAGCTGTTTTTT,TRBJ2-2,few,TRBD1,TRBV5-4
CASSPQAGGSYEQYF,TGTGCCAGCAGTCCCCAGGCGGGGGGGAGCTACGAGCAGTACTTC,TRBJ2-7,NA,TRBD2,TRBV12-3/TRBV12-4
CASSPTGRDYEQYF,TGTGCCAGCTCACCAACAGGCCGGGACTACGAGCAGTACTTC,TRBJ2-7,NA,NA,TRBV18
CASRLSRTGYSGNTIYF,TGTGCCAGTCGCCTTAGCCGGACGGGATACTCTGGAAACACCATATATTTT,TRBJ1-3,NA,NA,TRBV19
CATRDGSTDTQYF,TGTGCCACAAGGGACGGCAGCACAGATACGCAGTATTTT,TRBJ2-3,NA,NA,TRBV24-1
CASSFGIDEQFF,TGTGCCAGCAGTTTTGGAATTGATGAGCAGTTCTTC,TRBJ2-1,NA,NA,TRBV12-3/TRBV12-4
CASSSLPGGINNEQFF,TGTGCCAGCAGTTCGCTACCAGGGGGGATCAACAATGAGCAGTTCTTC,TRBJ2-1,few,NA,TRBV7-2
CASSLRRGHNEQFF,TGTGCCAGCAGCTTGCGGAGGGGTCACAATGAGCAGTTCTTC,TRBJ2-1,few,NA,TRBV5-6
CSAAIRGAQHF,TGCAGTGCTGCGATAAGGGGGGCCCAGCATTTT,TRBJ1-5,few,NA,TRBV20-1
CASSDSPILGPPEETQYF,TGCGCCAGCAGCGACTCACCGATCCTGGGACCGCCAGAAGAGACCCAGTACTTC,TRBJ2-5,NA,NA,TRBV4-1
CASSLVSGGLGNTEAFF,TGTGCCAGCAGCTTAGTCTCCGGGGGATTAGGGAACACTGAAGCTTTCTTT,TRBJ1-1,few,NA,TRBV7-3
CASNEAGGFQETQYF,TGTGCCAGCAACGAAGCAGGGGGCTTCCAAGAGACCCAGTACTTC,TRBJ2-5,few,TRBD1,TRBV6-1
CASSLGVGGQGTYEQYF,TGTGCCAGCAGCTTAGGGGTAGGGGGACAGGGAACCTACGAGCAGTACTTC,TRBJ2-7,few,TRBD1,TRBV7-9
CASSLRPGDTIYF,TGTGCCAGCAGCTTAAGGCCCGGGGACACCATATATTTT,TRBJ1-3,NA,NA,TRBV7-9
CASRRIPGTGAQDEKLFF,TGTGCCAGCAGGCGAATCCCCGGGACAGGGGCCCAGGATGAAAAACTGTTTTTT,TRBJ1-4,few,TRBD1,TRBV6-2/TRBV6-3
CASTASAHGEQYF,TGTGCCAGCACGGCGAGCGCGCACGGCGAGCAGTACTTC,TRBJ2-7,NA,NA,TRBV2
CASSLESRGLLNEQFF,TGTGCCAGCAGCTTAGAAAGCAGGGGGCTCCTCAATGAGCAGTTCTTC,TRBJ2-1,few,TRBD1,TRBV7-9
CASSDQGAQDYGYTF,TGTGCCAGCAGCGATCAGGGGGCGCAAGACTATGGCTACACCTTC,TRBJ1-2,once,TRBD1,TRBV7-9
CASSVGDTDTQYF,TGTGCCAGCAGCGTGGGAGACACAGATACGCAGTATTTT,TRBJ2-3,once,NA,TRBV9
CASSRGDAIQETQYF,TGTGCCAGCAGTCGGGGGGACGCCATCCAAGAGACCCAGTACTTC,TRBJ2-5,NA,TRBD2,TRBV12-3/TRBV12-4
CASSVVGGGTEAFF,TGTGCCAGCAGCGTAGTCGGGGGAGGCACTGAAGCTTTCTTT,TRBJ1-1,many,NA,TRBV9
CASSLMRTDTQYF,TGTGCCAGCAGTTTAATGAGAACAGATACGCAGTATTTT,TRBJ2-3,many,NA,TRBV12-3/TRBV12-4
CASSLGPGGEETQYF,TGTGCCAGCAGCTTAGGCCCAGGGGGCGAGGAGACCCAGTACTTC,TRBJ2-5,many,TRBD1,TRBV7-9
CAISGGGTSGGDEDTQYF,TGTGCCATCAGTGGCGGAGGGACTAGCGGGGGGGATGAAGATACGCAGTATTTT,TRBJ2-3,NA,TRBD2,TRBV10-3
CSVEVTTYTQYF,TGCAGCGTTGAAGTCACGACTTATACGCAGTATTTT,TRBJ2-3,few,NA,TRBV29-1
CASSRRTANQPQHF,TGTGCCAGCTCACGCCGGACAGCGAATCAGCCCCAGCATTTT,TRBJ1-5,few,NA,TRBV18
CSAKPGQGGTEAFF,TGCAGTGCAAAACCGGGACAGGGCGGCACTGAAGCTTTCTTT,TRBJ1-1,NA,TRBD1,TRBV20-1
CASSSVIGGGYTF,TGTGCCAGCAGCTCCGTGATAGGGGGTGGCTACACCTTC,TRBJ1-2,few,NA,TRBV7-2
CATFPGTEPSYGYTF,TGTGCCACCTTCCCCGGGACCGAGCCATCCTATGGCTACACCTTC,TRBJ1-2,few,NA,TRBV6-1
CASSSRSTGETQYF,TGTGCCAGCAGCTCCAGATCCACGGGGGAGACCCAGTACTTC,TRBJ2-5,NA,NA,TRBV6-2/TRBV6-3
CASDQKPGQGIETQYF,TGTGCCAGCGACCAAAAGCCGGGACAGGGAATAGAGACCCAGTACTTC,TRBJ2-5,NA,TRBD1,TRBV2
CATSRGGQFNQPQHF,TGTGCCACCAGCAGGGGAGGACAGTTCAATCAGCCCCAGCATTTT,TRBJ1-5,NA,NA,TRBV15
CASSYRGQDTEAFF,TGTGCCAGCAGTTATAGGGGGCAAGACACTGAAGCTTTCTTT,TRBJ1-1,many,TRBD1,TRBV6-2/TRBV6-3
CASSLPTWTSGGLDTQYF,TGTGCCAGCAGCTTACCGACCTGGACTAGCGGGGGGTTAGATACGCAGTATTTT,TRBJ2-3,few,TRBD2,TRBV13
CASSLNDGKETQYF,TGTGCCAGCAGTTTAAACGACGGGAAAGAGACCCAGTACTTC,TRBJ2-5,NA,NA,TRBV27
CSVEVWTANNEQFF,TGCAGCGTTGAGGTATGGACGGCAAACAATGAGCAGTTCTTC,TRBJ2-1,NA,NA,TRBV29-1
CASSSPGNSPLHF,TGTGCCAGCAGCTCCCCTGGCAATTCACCCCTCCACTTT,TRBJ1-6,many,NA,TRBV7-9
CASSYKAGETQYF,TGTGCCAGCAGTTATAAAGCCGGGGAGACCCAGTACTTC,TRBJ2-5,NA,NA,TRBV6-2/TRBV6-3
CASSLGPGLQETQYF,TGTGCCAGCAGTTTGGGGCCAGGCTTACAAGAGACCCAGTACTTC,TRBJ2-5,NA,NA,TRBV12-3/TRBV12-4
CASSQAGTAQETQYF,TGTGCCAGCAGTCAGGCCGGGACAGCTCAAGAGACCCAGTACTTC,TRBJ2-5,NA,TRBD1,TRBV27
CSARGQFNEQFF,TGCAGTGCTAGAGGACAATTCAATGAGCAGTTCTTC,TRBJ2-1,few,NA,TRBV20-1
CASIPGWGGTEAFF,TGTGCCAGCATACCGGGCTGGGGGGGAACTGAAGCTTTCTTT,TRBJ1-1,few,NA,TRBV27
CAWSVQSNEKLFF,TGTGCCTGGAGTGTACAGTCTAATGAAAAACTGTTTTTT,TRBJ1-4,NA,NA,TRBV30
CSARGTGGAQPQHF,TGCAGTGCTAGGGGGACAGGGGGTGCTCAGCCCCAGCATTTT,TRBJ1-5,NA,TRBD1,TRBV20-1
CASRDGRRPNSGNTIYF,TGTGCCAGCAGAGACGGACGGCGGCCAAACTCTGGAAACACCATATATTTT,TRBJ1-3,few,NA,TRBV6-2/TRBV6-3
CAWSVSNYGYTF,TGTGCCTGGAGTGTATCTAACTATGGCTACACCTTC,TRBJ1-2,NA,NA,TRBV30
CASSYSIPTIAGGTYNEQFF,TGTGCCAGCAGTTACTCGATCCCCACTATAGCGGGGGGGACCTACAATGAGCAGTTCTTC,TRBJ2-1,NA,TRBD2,TRBV6-2/TRBV6-3
CASSLVLAGQETQYF,TGTGCCAGCAGCTTGGTCCTAGCGGGCCAAGAGACCCAGTACTTC,TRBJ2-5,many,TRBD2,TRBV5-6
CASSQDLDQPQHF,TGTGCCAGCAGCCAAGATCTGGACCAGCCCCAGCATTTT,TRBJ1-5,many,NA,TRBV3-1